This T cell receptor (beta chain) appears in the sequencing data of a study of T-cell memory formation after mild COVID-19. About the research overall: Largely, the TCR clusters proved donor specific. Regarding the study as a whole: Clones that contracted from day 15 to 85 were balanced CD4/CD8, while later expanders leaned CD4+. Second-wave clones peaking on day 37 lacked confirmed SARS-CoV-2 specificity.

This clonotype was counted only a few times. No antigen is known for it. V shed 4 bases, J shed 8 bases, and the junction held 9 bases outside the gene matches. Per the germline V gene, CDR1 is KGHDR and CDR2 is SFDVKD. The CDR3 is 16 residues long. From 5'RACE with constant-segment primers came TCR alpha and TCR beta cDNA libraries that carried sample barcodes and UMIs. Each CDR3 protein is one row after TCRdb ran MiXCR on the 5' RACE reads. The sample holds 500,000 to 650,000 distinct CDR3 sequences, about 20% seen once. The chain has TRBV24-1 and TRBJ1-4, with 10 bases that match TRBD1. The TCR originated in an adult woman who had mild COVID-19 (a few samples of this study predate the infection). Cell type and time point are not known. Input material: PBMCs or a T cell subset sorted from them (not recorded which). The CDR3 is CATSESTGGLREKLFF. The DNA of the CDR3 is TGTGCCACCAGTGAGTCGACAGGGGGCCTTCGAGAAAAACTGTTTTTT.